The clone carrying this TCR beta chain occurred many times. Unique molecular identifiers were incorporated into the prepared TCRbeta library. TCRdb passed the PCR reads through MiXCR, listing each CDR3 protein once. The table has around 680,000 distinct CDR3 sequences, about 15% seen once. The sample belongs to a study of T-cell reconstitution after alpha-beta-depleted transplantation in children. Germline V gives CDR1 DFQATT, CDR2 SNEGSKA (reference sequence). After removal of 5 bases from V and 5 bases from J, the junction contained 4 bases not matched to a gene. There are 12 residues in the CDR3. The specimen comprised PBMCs from the stem cell graft donor, sampled from the stem cell graft. The TCR comes from a human donor who donated a stem cell graft to a child with acute myeloid leukemia. V gene TRBV20-1 combines with J gene TRBJ1-1; 8 nucleotides align to TRBD1. This CDR3 reads CSAAGGKTEAFF. The CDR3, as DNA: TGCAGTGCTGCAGGGGGCAAGACTGAAGCTTTCTTT.